This entry lists 5 T cell receptor beta chains sequenced from one sample in a study of cytomegalovirus exposure and HLA in healthy donors. Vbeta (60) and Jbeta (13) primers were used in the PCR. TCRdb's copy holds only in-frame clones and misses some; the assay was immunoSEQ multiplex PCR. Of about 200,000 clones listed, around 83% are singletons. The sample taken for sequencing was PBMCs. These receptors all come from a girl under 18 in good health and CMV-seronegative.

The J gene is TRBJ2-7, the V gene TRBV6-1; a weak D match, TRBD1 (6 bases). The CDR3 runs to 12 residues. The germline V and J ends were trimmed by 7 bases and 2 bases, with 9 bases remaining between them. Germline V gene data show CDR1 as MNHNS and CDR2 as SASEGT. The CDR3 spells CASNTGTYEQYF. CDR3 nucleotide sequence: TGTGCCAGCAATACAGGGACCTACGAGCAGTACTTC.

The rearrangement uses TRBV13 and TRBJ1-3; D not resolved. Germline assignment: CDR1 PRHDT and CDR2 FYEKMQ (reference sequence). The CDR3 is 12 residues long. Deletions cut 5 bases from V and 6 bases from J, with 8 bases between. In DNA, the CDR3 is TGTGCCAGCAGCCGGGGTACAAACACCATATATTTT. This codes for CASSRGTNTIYF. The full variable domain, rest sourced from reference TRBV13 and TRBJ1-3, is AAGVIQSPRHLIKEKRETATLKCYPIPRHDTVYWYQQGPGQDPQFLISFYEKMQSDKGSIPDRFSAQQFSDYHSELNMSSLELGDSALYFCASSRGTNTIYFGEGSWLTVV.

The J gene is TRBJ2-7, the V gene TRBV28; unclear D gene. This CDR3 is 12 amino acids long. V lost 3 bases, J lost 2 bases, and 5 bases lay in between. Germline CDR1 MDHEN, CDR2 SYDVKM. CDR3 nucleotide sequence: TGTGCCAGCAGTTTTCTAACCTACGAGCAGTACTTC. Residues: CASSFLTYEQYF.

CDR3 residues: CASRRSPNTEAFF. Written as DNA, the CDR3 is TGTGCCAGCAGGCGGTCGCCGAACACTGAAGCTTTCTTT. The chain combines TRBV5-6 with TRBJ1-1, with D unresolved. The CDR3 is made up of 13 amino acids. V was cut by 5 bases and J by 1 base, with 9 bases left in between. The germline V gene has CDR1 SGHDT and CDR2 YYEEEE.

The chain recombines TRBV27 with TRBJ1-2; TRBD1 matches 7 bases. Germline V gene lookup returns CDR1 MNHEY and CDR2 SMNVEV (reference sequence). V lost 6 bases to trimming and J lost 2 bases; unmatched junction nucleotides: 6. The CDR3 is made up of 14 amino acids. The CDR3 sequence is CASRPTGSNYGYTF. The CDR3 coding sequence is TGTGCCAGCAGGCCGACAGGGAGCAACTATGGCTACACCTTC.